This T cell receptor beta chain was profiled in a study of response to subunit inactivated influenza vaccine (dated by TCRdb to 2017 to 2018). For the study in its entirety: Deep quantitative profiling of the T cell receptor repertoire was used in the study to follow responses to a trivalent subunit inactivated influenza vaccine. Broad study findings and their caveats: It was suggested by the authors that each seasonal influenza vaccination may recruit only a limited number of new T cells.

From the cysteine through the phenylalanine, the CDR3 covers 14 amino acids. The entry retains the CDR3 DNA only, 42 bases that are in frame from base 1. The germline V gene supplies CDR1 MNHEY and CDR2 SVGAGI. The germline ends are 8 bases apart after V is trimmed by 4 bases and J by 0 bases. Receptor amplification or capture employed RT-PCR. This sample was sequenced with an Illumina HiSeq 2500. The raw public reads went through TCRdb reprocessing: fastp at Q25, MiXCR clone calling, in-frame beta chains kept. Each record represents a unique CDR3 protein, reported with the most common genes and DNA among its rows. The sample table contains more than 150,000 distinct CDR3 sequences; only one count was recorded for around a tenth of them. The ten largest clones add up to 9.5% to 13% of the sample. This clonotype appeared a few times. This receptor's antigen is unknown. Per-nucleotide qualities are absent, and no much larger clonotype sits a single base away.

The starting material was non-naive T cells sorted from PBMCs, obtained on the day of vaccination. The label giving this sample's cell subset or site can be read as: memory T cell fraction. This sequence uses TRBV6-5 and TRBJ2-3; TRBD2 could be the D gene, as 5 bases match. The TCR was taken from a man aged 50 to 59 who received an inactivated influenza vaccine. Donor details come from another sample of the same person, matched by shared clones. The CDR3 region has the sequence CASSLATSTDTQYF. The nucleotides read TGTGCCAGCAGTTTAGCGACCAGCACAGATACGCAGTATTTT.